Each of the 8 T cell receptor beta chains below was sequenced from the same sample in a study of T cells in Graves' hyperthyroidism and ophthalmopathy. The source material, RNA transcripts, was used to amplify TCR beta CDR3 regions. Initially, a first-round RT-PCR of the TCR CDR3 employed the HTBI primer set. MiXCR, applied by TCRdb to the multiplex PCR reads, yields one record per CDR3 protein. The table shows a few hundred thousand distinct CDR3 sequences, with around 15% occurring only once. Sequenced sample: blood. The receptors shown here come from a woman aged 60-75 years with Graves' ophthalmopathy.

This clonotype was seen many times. CDR3 bases: TGTGCCAGCAGCGCGGGACCCGCTTACGGGGAGCTGTTTTTT. This sequence encodes CASSAGPAYGELFF. V usage is TRBV7-2 and J usage is TRBJ2-2; maybe TRBD2 (6 bases). Trimming took off 5 bases at V and 7 bases at J, with 14 bases between the two ends. The germline V gene has CDR1 SGHTA and CDR2 FQGNSA. The CDR3 extends over 14 amino acids.

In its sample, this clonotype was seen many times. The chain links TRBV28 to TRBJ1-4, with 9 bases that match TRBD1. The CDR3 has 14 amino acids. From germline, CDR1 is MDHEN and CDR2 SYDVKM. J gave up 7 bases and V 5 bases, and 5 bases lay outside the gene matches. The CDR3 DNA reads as TGTGCCAGCAGTCCCACAGGGGGCTCTGAAAAACTGTTTTTT. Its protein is CASSPTGGSEKLFF.

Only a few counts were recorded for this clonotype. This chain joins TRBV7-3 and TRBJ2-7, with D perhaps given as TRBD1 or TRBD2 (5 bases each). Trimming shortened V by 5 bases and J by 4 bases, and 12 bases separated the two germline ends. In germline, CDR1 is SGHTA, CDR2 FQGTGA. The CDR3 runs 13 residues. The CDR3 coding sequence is TGTGCCAGCAGCCCCTATGAGGGGTACGAGCAGTACTTC. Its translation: CASSPYEGYEQYF.

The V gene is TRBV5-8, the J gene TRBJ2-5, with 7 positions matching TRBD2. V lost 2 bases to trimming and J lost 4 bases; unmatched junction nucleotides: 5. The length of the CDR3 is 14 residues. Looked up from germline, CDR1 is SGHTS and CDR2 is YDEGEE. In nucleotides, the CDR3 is TGTGCCAGCAGCTTTGAGGTAGCGGGAGAGACCCAGTACTTC. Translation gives CASSFEVAGETQYF.

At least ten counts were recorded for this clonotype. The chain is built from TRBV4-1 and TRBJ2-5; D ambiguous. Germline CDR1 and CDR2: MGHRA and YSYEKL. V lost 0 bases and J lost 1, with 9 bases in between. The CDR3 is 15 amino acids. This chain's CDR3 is CASSQEGRTQETQYF. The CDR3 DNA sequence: TGCGCCAGCAGCCAAGAAGGGCGGACCCAAGAGACCCAGTACTTC.

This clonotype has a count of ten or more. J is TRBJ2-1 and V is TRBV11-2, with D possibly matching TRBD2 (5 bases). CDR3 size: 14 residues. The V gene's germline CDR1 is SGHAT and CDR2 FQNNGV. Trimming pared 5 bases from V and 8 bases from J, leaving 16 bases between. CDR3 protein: CASSPPWRRDEQFF. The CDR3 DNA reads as TGTGCCAGCAGCCCCCCGTGGAGGCGCGATGAGCAGTTCTTC.

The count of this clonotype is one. CDR3 DNA: TGCAGTGCTATACGGGACAGCCGCGGAGAGACCCAGTACTTC. Protein product: CSAIRDSRGETQYF. The chain recombines TRBV20-1 with TRBJ2-5, with TRBD1 matching 7 bases. This CDR3 is built from 14 residues. In germline, CDR1 is DFQATT, CDR2 SNEGSKA (reference sequence). V trimming: 4 bases; J trimming: 4 bases; junction bases outside the gene matches: 9.

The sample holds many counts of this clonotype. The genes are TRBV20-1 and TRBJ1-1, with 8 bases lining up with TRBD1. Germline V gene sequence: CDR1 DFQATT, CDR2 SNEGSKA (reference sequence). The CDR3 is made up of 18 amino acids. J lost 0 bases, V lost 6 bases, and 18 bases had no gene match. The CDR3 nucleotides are TGCAGTGCCGCGTTACAGGGGGATAAAGGGAACTTGAACACTGAAGCTTTCTTT. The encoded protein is CSAALQGDKGNLNTEAFF.